The entry below describes one T cell receptor beta chain. This clone was recorded a few times. Its antigen remains undetermined. No base qualities exist here, and no much larger clone lies one base off it. In the prospective study, participants were roughly 18 to 95 years old, resided in approximately 25 geographic areas of the United States, and were enrolled through a virtual design. Cohort assignment in the prospective study relied on participant-reported clinical history from a screening survey and a study questionnaire. ImmuneRACE Cohort 3 recovered participants were defined by two consecutive negative NP/OP PCR tests, healthcare professional clearance, or symptom resolution. Each participant in the prospective study had whole blood, serum and a nasopharyngeal or oropharyngeal swab collected by mobile phlebotomists. Additional blood draws and questionnaires over an approximately two-month period could optionally be provided by prospective study participants. Before DNA extraction, blood samples from the prospective study were shipped at room temperature or frozen.

The sample belongs to a study of blood T cell repertoires in COVID-19 (TCRdb year 2020). About the study as a whole: Samples covering the acute and convalescent phases of COVID-19 were provided by collaborators in the United States, Italy and Spain. Samples were obtained from the ongoing ImmuneRACE study (first 160 participants) and from about 1,300 subjects provided by 6 global collaborators. The prospective study material was composed of cDNA or gDNA derived from T cells, B-cell-depleted T cells, or PBMCs. Nearly every sample came with metadata listing a de-identified subject ID, COVID-19 status, age in years and sex. Where HLA class I and class II types were available, the types were taken from metadata supplied by the sample provider, not from assay-based typing. The dataset comprised deeply sampled blood TCRbeta repertoires from subjects exposed to, actively infected with, or recovered from COVID-19. The repertoires were made available in a free public database intended to serve as a resource for research on the immune response to SARS-CoV-2. Paper-wide results and their limitations: Clinical and demographic metadata were provided uncurated, with the amount varying by source and participant.

The CDR3 goes from the cysteine to the phenylalanine over 14 residues. Just CDR3 DNA is preserved here, 42 bases in frame from base 1. The germline V gene (reference sequence) supplies CDR1 SEHNR and CDR2 FQNEAQ. Deletion took 3 bases off V and 8 bases off J, with a span of 16 bases between the germline ends. TCRbeta CDR3 regions were amplified from genomic DNA by means of the immunoSEQ Assay, a bias-controlled multiplex PCR. The study's own analysis went as follows. The number of nucleated cells in each sample was estimated by amplification of reference gene primers within the assay. To quantify the absolute abundance of each unique TCRbeta CDR3 rearrangement, sequence reads were collapsed and filtered. For each sample, productive Simpson clonality was calculated as the square root of Simpson's diversity index across productive rearrangements. The clones in this table, taken by TCRdb from immuneACCESS, are in-frame only. Not every clone is retained; where verified, under half of the shortfall comes from an unresolved V gene, and the cause of the rest is unknown. V and J calls and clone size are as listed in that table; D and trimming were resolved from the DNA. This sample gives roughly 160,000 clones in total; approximately 80% of them show up just once. The ten top clones hold over 10% of the sample.

Sequenced sample: PBMCs or T cells enriched from blood (not recorded which). The source is a woman aged 55-75 years who had recovered from COVID-19. In this chain, TRBV7-9 is recombined with TRBJ1-1; TRBD1 is a weak D gene call, 5 bases matching. The DNA is as follows: TGTGCCAGCAGCTTTTGGGGGGAGAGGGAAGAAGCTTTCTTT. This codes for CASSFWGEREEAFF.